This T cell receptor beta chain was retrieved from a study of identical twins. Whole-study results and caveats: There was more out-of-frame TCR alpha sharing in monozygotic twins than models estimated.

MiXCR was run by TCRdb on the 5' RACE reads, yielding one entry per CDR3 protein. Seen here are over 500,000 distinct CDR3 sequences, less than 25% observed once, and the top ten hold around 1%. Trimming left V 8 bases short and J 6 bases short, with 20 bases between. The germline V gene encodes CDR1 DFQATT and CDR2 SNEGSKA (reference sequence). The CDR3 consists of 14 residues. This clonotype appeared many times. Its specificity is not known. These same records also appear under a second study, on T cells expressing NK-cell markers. From that study: Of eight sequenced donors, seven were HCMV-seropositive and one HCMV-seronegative.

The specimen was CD4+ T cells sorted from blood. The clonotype comes from a woman aged 18-29 years in good health. V gene TRBV20-1 combines with J gene TRBJ2-1; no firm D call. The CDR3 DNA reads TGCAGTTTCTGGCACAGTGGGCCTGTCAATGAGCAGTTCTTC. It yields the protein CSFWHSGPVNEQFF.